This T cell receptor beta chain was identified during a study of Tregs in tolerant kidney transplant recipients. The wider study: The nonmyeloablative bone marrow transplants came from related graft donors, with transient mixed chimerism.

Unstimulated regulatory T cells (CD4+CD25+CD127-), CD4+CD25- non-regulatory cells, CD4 and CD8 cells were FACS-sorted from thawed PBMCs. The junction had 12 bases not matched to a gene; V was cut back by 4 bases and J by 5 bases. CDR3 length: 17 amino acids. Germline V gene lookup returns CDR1 SGHTA and CDR2 FQGNSA. Libraries were prepared by immunoSEQ multiplex PCR; TCRdb keeps only in-frame clonotypes and omits some of them. In the table there are tens of thousands of clones, approximately 88% of which are singletons. The sample here was CD4+ T cells from blood, taken before the transplant. The chain carries TRBV7-2 and TRBJ2-1, with 9 bases aligning to TRBD1. The clonotype comes from a human donor who received a combined kidney and bone marrow transplant. The DNA for the CDR3 is TGTGCCAGCAGCTCTTCTTCCGGGACAGGGAAGAACAATGAGCAGTTCTTC. This encodes CASSSSSGTGKNNEQFF. Full variable domain (rest looked up from reference TRBV7-2 and TRBJ2-1): GAGVSQSPSNKVTEKGKDVELRCDPISGHTALYWYRQSLGQGLEFLIYFQGNSAPDKSGLPSDRFSAERTGGSVSTLTIQRTQQEDSAVYLCASSSSSGTGKNNEQFFGPGTRLTVL.